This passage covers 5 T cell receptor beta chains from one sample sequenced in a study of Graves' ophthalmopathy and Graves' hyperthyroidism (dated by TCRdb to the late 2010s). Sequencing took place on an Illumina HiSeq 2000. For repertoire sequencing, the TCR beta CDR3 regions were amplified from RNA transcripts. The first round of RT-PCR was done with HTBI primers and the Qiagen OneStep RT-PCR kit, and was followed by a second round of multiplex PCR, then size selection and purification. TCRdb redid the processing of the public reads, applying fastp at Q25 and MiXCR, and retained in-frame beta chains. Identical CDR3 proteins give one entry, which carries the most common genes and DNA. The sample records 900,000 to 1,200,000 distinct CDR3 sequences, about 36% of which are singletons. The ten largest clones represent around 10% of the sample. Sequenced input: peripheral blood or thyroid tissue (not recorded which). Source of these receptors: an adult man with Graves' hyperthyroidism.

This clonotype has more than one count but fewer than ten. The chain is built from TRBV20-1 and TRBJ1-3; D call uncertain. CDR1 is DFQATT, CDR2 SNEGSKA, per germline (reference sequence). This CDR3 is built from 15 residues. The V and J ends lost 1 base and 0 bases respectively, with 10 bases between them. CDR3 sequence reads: CSARARGSSGNTIYF. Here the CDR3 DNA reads TGCAGTGCTAGAGCCCGCGGAAGCTCTGGAAACACCATATATTTT.

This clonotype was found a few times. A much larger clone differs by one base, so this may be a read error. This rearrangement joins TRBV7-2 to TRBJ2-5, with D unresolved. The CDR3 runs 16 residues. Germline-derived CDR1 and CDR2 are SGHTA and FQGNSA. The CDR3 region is CASSPTTGVGGEAQYF. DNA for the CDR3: TGTGCCAGCAGTCCGACAACGGGTGTGGGCGGAGAGGCCCAGTACTTC.

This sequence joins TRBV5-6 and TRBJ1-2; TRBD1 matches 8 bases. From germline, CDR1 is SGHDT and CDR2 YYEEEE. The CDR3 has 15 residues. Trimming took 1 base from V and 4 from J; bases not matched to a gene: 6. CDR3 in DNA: TGTGCCAGCAGCTTGCAGGGGGCGCCCCCCTATGGCTACACCTTC. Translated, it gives CASSLQGAPPYGYTF.

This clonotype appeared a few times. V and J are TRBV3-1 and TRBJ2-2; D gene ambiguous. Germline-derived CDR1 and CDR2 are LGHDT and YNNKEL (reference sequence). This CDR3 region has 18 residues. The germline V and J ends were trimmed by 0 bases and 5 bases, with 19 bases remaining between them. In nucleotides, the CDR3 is TGTGCCAGCAGCCAAGACAGAAGGGCCCAACGAAATACCGGGGAGCTGTTTTTT. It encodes CASSQDRRAQRNTGELFF.

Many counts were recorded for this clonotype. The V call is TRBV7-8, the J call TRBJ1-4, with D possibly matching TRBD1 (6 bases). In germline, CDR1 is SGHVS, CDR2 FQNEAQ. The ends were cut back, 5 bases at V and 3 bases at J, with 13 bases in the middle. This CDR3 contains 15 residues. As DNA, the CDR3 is TGTGCCAGCAGCGGACGGACAGTGGCTAATGAAAAACTGTTTTTT. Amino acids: CASSGRTVANEKLFF.